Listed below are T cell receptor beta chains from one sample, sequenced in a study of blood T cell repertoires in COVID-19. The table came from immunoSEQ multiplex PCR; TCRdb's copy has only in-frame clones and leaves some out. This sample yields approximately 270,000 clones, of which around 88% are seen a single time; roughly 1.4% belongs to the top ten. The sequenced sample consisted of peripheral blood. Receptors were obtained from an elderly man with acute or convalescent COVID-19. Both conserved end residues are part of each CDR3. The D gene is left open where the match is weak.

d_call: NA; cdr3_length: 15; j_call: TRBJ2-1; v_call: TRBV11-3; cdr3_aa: CASSRVGGIAGEQFF; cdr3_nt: TGTGCCAGCAGCCGTGTTGGGGGGATCGCGGGTGAGCAGTTCTTC
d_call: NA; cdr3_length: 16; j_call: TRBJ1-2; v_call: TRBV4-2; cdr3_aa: CASSPAGGLADYGYTF; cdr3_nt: TGTGCCAGCAGCCCCGCCGGGGGGCTGGCAGACTATGGCTACACCTTC
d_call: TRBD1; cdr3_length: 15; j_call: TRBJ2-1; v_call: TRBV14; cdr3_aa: CASSQGQGAYNEQFF; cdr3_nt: TGTGCCAGCAGCCAAGGACAGGGGGCCTACAATGAGCAGTTCTTC
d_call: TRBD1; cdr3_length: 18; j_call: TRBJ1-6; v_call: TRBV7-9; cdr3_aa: CASSYPPSGQGFNSPLHF; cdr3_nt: TGTGCCAGCAGCTATCCCCCCTCGGGACAGGGATTTAATTCACCCCTCCACTTT
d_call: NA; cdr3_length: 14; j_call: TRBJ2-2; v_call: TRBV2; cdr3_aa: CASNWQGNTGELFF; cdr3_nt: TGTGCCAGCAACTGGCAGGGGAACACCGGGGAGCTGTTTTTT
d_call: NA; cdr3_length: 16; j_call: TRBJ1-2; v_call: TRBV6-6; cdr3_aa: CASSYPQTQGVYGYTF; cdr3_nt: TGTGCCAGCAGTTATCCTCAAACACAGGGAGTCTATGGCTACACCTTC
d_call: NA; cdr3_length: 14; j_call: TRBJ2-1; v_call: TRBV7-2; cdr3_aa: CASSFSQSYNEQFF; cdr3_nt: TGTGCCAGCAGCTTTAGCCAATCCTACAATGAGCAGTTCTTC
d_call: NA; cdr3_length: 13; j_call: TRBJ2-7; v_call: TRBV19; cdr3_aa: CASSPGITYEQYF; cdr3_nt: TGTGCCAGTAGTCCCGGGATCACCTACGAGCAGTACTTC
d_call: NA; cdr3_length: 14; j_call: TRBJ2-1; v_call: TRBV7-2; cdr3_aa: CASSLGAGADEQFF; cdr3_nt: TGTGCCAGCAGCCTTGGGGCGGGGGCGGATGAGCAGTTCTTC
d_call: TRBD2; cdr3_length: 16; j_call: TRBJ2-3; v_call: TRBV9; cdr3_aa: CASSVGTAGRTDTQYF; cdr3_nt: TGTGCCAGCAGCGTAGGCACAGCGGGGCGCACAGATACGCAGTATTTT
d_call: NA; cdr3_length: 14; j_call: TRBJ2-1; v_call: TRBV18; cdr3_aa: CASSPPVGGGEQFF; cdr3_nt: TGTGCCAGCTCACCCCCAGTCGGGGGAGGTGAGCAGTTCTTC